The rows below give T cell receptor beta chains drawn from one sample of a study of blood T cell repertoires in COVID-19. TCRdb keeps only in-frame clones here, not all; method: immunoSEQ multiplex PCR. The sample lists 200,000 or so clones, around four fifths occurring once. Sequenced sample: peripheral blood. These receptors were collected from a man younger than 40 with active or convalescent COVID-19. The CDR3 runs from the conserved cysteine through the conserved F or W. D genes are given only for firm matches. Only part of the rows carry a size: once, few, many, or a class if the clone is expanded.

v_gene: TRBV7-2; abundance: -; d_gene: TRBD2; j_gene: TRBJ2-2; CDR3aa: CASSYRGLAGVGGTGELFF; CDR3nt: TGTGCCAGCAGCTACCGGGGACTAGCGGGAGTAGGTGGCACCGGGGAGCTGTTTTTT
v_gene: TRBV5-1; abundance: -; d_gene: -; j_gene: TRBJ2-6; CDR3aa: CASSYRADSDLSGANVLTF; CDR3nt: TGCGCCAGCAGCTATCGCGCGGACAGTGATCTCTCTGGGGCCAACGTCCTGACTTTC
v_gene: TRBV6-4; abundance: once; d_gene: TRBD1; j_gene: TRBJ1-1; CDR3aa: CASSASTGGNTEAFF; CDR3nt: TGTGCCAGCAGTGCCTCGACAGGGGGTAACACTGAAGCTTTCTTT
v_gene: TRBV27; abundance: few; d_gene: TRBD1; j_gene: TRBJ2-7; CDR3aa: CASSSQGQGSSQYF; CDR3nt: TGTGCCAGCAGTTCTCAGGGACAGGGGTCCTCCCAGTACTTC
v_gene: TRBV12-3/TRBV12-4; abundance: -; d_gene: -; j_gene: TRBJ1-4; CDR3aa: CASSLDSNEKLFF; CDR3nt: TGTGCCAGCAGCCTCGACAGTAATGAAAAACTGTTTTTT
v_gene: TRBV7-9; abundance: -; d_gene: TRBD2; j_gene: TRBJ2-2; CDR3aa: CASSPTSGELGELFF; CDR3nt: TGTGCCAGCAGCCCGACTAGCGGGGAGCTCGGGGAGCTGTTTTTT
v_gene: TRBV30; abundance: -; d_gene: -; j_gene: TRBJ1-1; CDR3aa: CALTPGLPKSAEAFF; CDR3nt: TGTGCCTTGACCCCAGGACTCCCGAAGAGCGCTGAAGCTTTCTTT
v_gene: TRBV30; abundance: -; d_gene: -; j_gene: TRBJ1-6; CDR3aa: CAWSNYNSPLHF; CDR3nt: TGTGCCTGGAGCAACTATAATTCACCCCTCCACTTT
v_gene: TRBV7-2; abundance: -; d_gene: -; j_gene: TRBJ1-4; CDR3aa: CASSPGGRGNEKLFF; CDR3nt: TGTGCCAGCAGCCCAGGAGGGCGGGGGAATGAAAAACTGTTTTTT
v_gene: TRBV7-9; abundance: -; d_gene: TRBD1; j_gene: TRBJ1-6; CDR3aa: CASSLGDRQVSPLHF; CDR3nt: TGTGCCAGCAGCCTCGGGGACAGGCAAGTTTCACCCCTCCACTTT
v_gene: TRBV4-1; abundance: -; d_gene: -; j_gene: TRBJ1-5; CDR3aa: CASSQVGLSHQPQHF; CDR3nt: TGCGCCAGCAGCCAAGTCGGACTGTCACATCAGCCCCAGCATTTT
v_gene: TRBV6-5; abundance: -; d_gene: TRBD1; j_gene: TRBJ1-2; CDR3aa: CASSLDRVYGYTF; CDR3nt: TGTGCCAGCAGTTTGGACAGGGTGTATGGCTACACCTTC
v_gene: TRBV21-1; abundance: -; d_gene: -; j_gene: TRBJ1-5; CDR3aa: CASTSLKGEGDQPQHF; CDR3nt: TGTGCCAGCACCTCACTAAAAGGGGAGGGAGATCAGCCCCAGCATTTT
v_gene: TRBV4-3; abundance: -; d_gene: TRBD1; j_gene: TRBJ1-6; CDR3aa: CASSGDRANSPLHF; CDR3nt: TGCGCCAGCAGCGGGGACAGGGCTAATTCACCCCTCCACTTT
v_gene: TRBV6-5; abundance: once; d_gene: TRBD2; j_gene: TRBJ2-1; CDR3aa: CATQFGGNEQFF; CDR3nt: TGTGCCACCCAGTTCGGGGGGAATGAGCAGTTCTTC
v_gene: TRBV14; abundance: -; d_gene: TRBD2; j_gene: TRBJ2-7; CDR3aa: CASRASGFSYEQYF; CDR3nt: TGTGCCAGCAGGGCTAGCGGATTCTCCTACGAGCAGTACTTC
v_gene: TRBV30; abundance: -; d_gene: -; j_gene: TRBJ1-1; CDR3aa: CAWSVSQVEAFF; CDR3nt: TGTGCCTGGAGTGTAAGTCAGGTTGAAGCTTTCTTT
v_gene: TRBV19; abundance: -; d_gene: -; j_gene: TRBJ1-5; CDR3aa: CASSTPTGGGVNQPQHF; CDR3nt: TGTGCCAGTAGTACGCCCACGGGAGGGGGTGTCAATCAGCCCCAGCATTTT
v_gene: TRBV10-1; abundance: -; d_gene: TRBD1; j_gene: TRBJ2-7; CDR3aa: CASSESLQGTGQYF; CDR3nt: TGCGCCAGCAGTGAGTCCCTACAGGGGACCGGGCAGTACTTC
v_gene: TRBV6-5; abundance: few; d_gene: -; j_gene: TRBJ2-5; CDR3aa: CATKESSGTQYF; CDR3nt: TGTGCCACAAAAGAGAGTTCCGGGACCCAGTACTTC
v_gene: TRBV28; abundance: -; d_gene: -; j_gene: TRBJ1-1; CDR3aa: CASRISPGIEAFF; CDR3nt: TGTGCCAGCCGGATTTCCCCGGGAATTGAAGCTTTCTTT
v_gene: TRBV18; abundance: -; d_gene: -; j_gene: TRBJ2-3; CDR3aa: CASSPLASGLTDTQYF; CDR3nt: TGTGCCAGCTCTCCTCTGGCAAGCGGACTCACAGATACGCAGTATTTT
v_gene: TRBV6-5; abundance: few; d_gene: -; j_gene: TRBJ1-2; CDR3aa: CASSLGRGLYGYTF; CDR3nt: TGTGCCAGCAGCCTCGGACGGGGACTTTATGGCTACACCTTC
v_gene: TRBV2; abundance: few; d_gene: -; j_gene: TRBJ1-5; CDR3aa: CASIGQNQNQPQHF; CDR3nt: TGTGCCAGCATTGGACAGAATCAGAATCAGCCCCAGCATTTT
v_gene: TRBV11-2; abundance: -; d_gene: TRBD2; j_gene: TRBJ2-4; CDR3aa: CASSAGLAGGGAKNIQYF; CDR3nt: TGTGCCAGCAGCGCGGGACTAGCGGGAGGCGGAGCCAAAAACATTCAGTACTTC
v_gene: TRBV15; abundance: -; d_gene: TRBD2; j_gene: TRBJ2-5; CDR3aa: CATSRGGLAGASGETQYF; CDR3nt: TGTGCCACCAGCAGAGGTGGGCTAGCGGGAGCTTCGGGGGAGACCCAGTACTTC
v_gene: TRBV9; abundance: -; d_gene: TRBD2; j_gene: TRBJ2-7; CDR3aa: CASSVGTSGRGSYEQYF; CDR3nt: TGTGCCAGCAGCGTCGGGACTAGCGGGAGAGGTTCCTACGAGCAGTACTTC
v_gene: TRBV30; abundance: -; d_gene: TRBD1; j_gene: TRBJ1-2; CDR3aa: CAWSTGGEGGYTF; CDR3nt: TGTGCCTGGAGTACAGGGGGCGAGGGTGGCTACACCTTC
v_gene: TRBV14; abundance: -; d_gene: TRBD1; j_gene: TRBJ1-4; CDR3aa: CASSQVEAGGREKLFF; CDR3nt: TGTGCCAGCAGCCAAGTTGAGGCAGGGGGACGGGAAAAACTGTTTTTT
v_gene: TRBV5-1; abundance: -; d_gene: -; j_gene: TRBJ1-1; CDR3aa: CASSLPEGGNTEAFF; CDR3nt: TGCGCCAGCAGCTTGCCGGAAGGGGGGAACACTGAAGCTTTCTTT
v_gene: TRBV5-5; abundance: -; d_gene: -; j_gene: TRBJ2-1; CDR3aa: CASSPPSELYNEQFF; CDR3nt: TGTGCCAGCAGCCCACCTAGCGAGCTGTACAATGAGCAGTTCTTC
v_gene: TRBV30; abundance: once; d_gene: TRBD2; j_gene: TRBJ2-1; CDR3aa: CAWSVGLAGGGRNEQFF; CDR3nt: TGTGCCTGGAGTGTTGGACTAGCGGGTGGTGGAAGGAATGAGCAGTTCTTC
v_gene: TRBV10-2; abundance: -; d_gene: -; j_gene: TRBJ2-1; CDR3aa: CASSGWRDNEQFF; CDR3nt: TGCGCCAGCAGTGGGTGGAGGGACAATGAGCAGTTCTTC
v_gene: TRBV5-6; abundance: -; d_gene: -; j_gene: TRBJ2-2; CDR3aa: CASRRSYTGELFF; CDR3nt: TGTGCCAGCAGGCGGAGCTACACCGGGGAGCTGTTTTTT